This T cell receptor (beta chain) is drawn from a study of T cell changes during pregnancy in multiple sclerosis. The CDR3 runs to 15 residues. V lost 6 bases, J lost 5 bases, and 10 bases stayed unmatched. The germline V gene encodes CDR1 SQVTM and CDR2 ANQGSEA. Here immunoSEQ multiplex PCR was the method, and the copy in TCRdb shows in-frame clones only, minus some. This table holds approximately 27,000 clones, about 88% found once. This clone is deemed medium-sized (0.01 to 0.1%). The J gene is TRBJ2-2, the V gene TRBV29-1, with 9 positions matching TRBD1. This clonotype was obtained from a female donor with multiple sclerosis, enrolled in a pregnancy study. The source material was CD8+ T cells from peripheral blood mononuclear cells, sampled before pregnancy. The CDR3 region has the DNA TGCAGCGTCTTCACAGGGGGCTTAGGGACCGGGGAGCTGTTTTTT. Translating it yields CSVFTGGLGTGELFF.